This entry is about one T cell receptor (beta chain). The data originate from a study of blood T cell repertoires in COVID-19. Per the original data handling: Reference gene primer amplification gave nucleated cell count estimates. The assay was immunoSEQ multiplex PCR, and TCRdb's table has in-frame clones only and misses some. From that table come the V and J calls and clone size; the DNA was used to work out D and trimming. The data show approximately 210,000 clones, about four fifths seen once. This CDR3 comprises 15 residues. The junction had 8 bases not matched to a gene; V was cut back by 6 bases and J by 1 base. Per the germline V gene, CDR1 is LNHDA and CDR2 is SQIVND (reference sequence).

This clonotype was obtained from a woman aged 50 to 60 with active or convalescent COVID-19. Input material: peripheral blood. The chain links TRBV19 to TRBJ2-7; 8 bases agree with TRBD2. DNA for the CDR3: TGTGCCAGTAGCCCACCGGGACTAGGTTCCTACGAGCAGTACTTC. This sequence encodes CASSPPGLGSYEQYF.